These 16 T cell receptor beta chains share one sample of origin, sequenced in a study of blood T cell repertoires in COVID-19. Using immunoSEQ multiplex PCR, the repertoire was profiled, and TCRdb retains in-frame clones only, with some absent. In the table there are roughly 230,000 clones, roughly nine tenths of which are singletons. The sample comprised PBMCs or T cells enriched from blood (not recorded which). These receptors originate from a woman between 25 and 40 years old with acute COVID-19.

V usage is TRBV5-1 and J usage is TRBJ2-2, with unresolved D. CDR3 length: 13 amino acids. Germline values: CDR1 SGHRS, CDR2 YFSETQ. Trimming left V 3 bases short and J 1 base short, with 4 bases between. In DNA form, the CDR3 reads TGCGCCAGCAGCTCAAAGAACACCGGGGAGCTGTTTTTT. Encoded protein: CASSSKNTGELFF.

V gene TRBV19 combines with J gene TRBJ2-7; D may be TRBD1 (5 bases). The CDR3 is 14 residues long. Germline CDR1 and CDR2: LNHDA and SQIVND (reference sequence). Between the trimmed V and J ends, which lost 4 bases and 0 bases, there was a span of 10 bases. The CDR3 nucleotides read TGTGCCAGTAGTACAGGGCGCCTCTCCTACGAGCAGTACTTC. It translates to CASSTGRLSYEQYF.

The V and J genes are TRBV5-4 and TRBJ2-1; 15 bases line up with TRBD2. V gave up 4 bases and J gave up 7 bases; unmatched junction bases: 3. Germline assignment: CDR1 SGHNT and CDR2 YYREEE (reference sequence). The CDR3 extends over 15 amino acids. CDR3 sequence reads: CASSGGLAGGNEQFF. In DNA form, the CDR3 reads TGTGCCAGCAGCGGGGGACTAGCGGGGGGTAATGAGCAGTTCTTC.

The gene calls are TRBV7-8 and TRBJ2-7; a weak D match, TRBD2 (6 bases). In germline, CDR1 is SGHVS, CDR2 FQNEAQ. Trimming cost V 5 bases and J 2 bases, with 13 bases left between them. The CDR3 totals 14 residues. The CDR3 sequence: CASSRRGGTYEQYF. Here the CDR3 DNA reads TGTGCCAGCAGCAGGAGGGGCGGTACCTACGAGCAGTACTTC.

The chain combines TRBV9 with TRBJ2-3; D is possibly TRBD1 (6 bases). V dropped 4 bases and J dropped 0 bases, with 12 bases sitting between them. The CDR3 loop spans 15 amino acids. Per the germline V gene, CDR1 is SGDLS and CDR2 is YYNGEE. In nucleotides, the CDR3 is TGTGCCAGCAGCATACGGACAGTGAGCACAGATACGCAGTATTTT. Translating gives CASSIRTVSTDTQYF.

The chain has TRBV11-2 and TRBJ2-1; 7 bases match TRBD1. The germline CDR1 and CDR2 sequences are SGHAT and FQNNGV. V dropped 1 base and J dropped 4; count of bases not matched to a gene: 4. CDR3 size: 15 residues. The CDR3 loop reads CASSLGDRIYNEQFF. The CDR3 DNA is TGTGCCAGCAGCTTAGGGGACAGAATTTACAATGAGCAGTTCTTC.

The chain joins TRBV10-3 to TRBJ2-3; D is unresolved. Germline V gene data show CDR1 as ENHRY and CDR2 as SYGVKD. Trimming cost V 2 bases and J 6 bases, with 9 bases left between them. The CDR3 sequence is 13 residues long. CDR3 amino acids: CAISEASYDTQYF. CDR3 DNA sequence: TGTGCCATCAGTGAGGCTAGTTACGATACGCAGTATTTT.

This clone was detected only once. The chain is built from TRBV9 and TRBJ2-3; 9 positions match TRBD2. The germline V gene has CDR1 SGDLS and CDR2 YYNGEE. The CDR3 spans 14 residues. With V trimmed by 4 bases and J by 2 bases, 2 bases remained unmatched. CDR3 loop: CASSSSGNTDTQYF. CDR3 bases: TGTGCCAGCAGCTCTAGCGGGAACACAGATACGCAGTATTTT.

This clone came up a few times. The rearrangement links TRBV9 to TRBJ2-3; 10 nucleotides align to TRBD1. CDR1 is SGDLS and CDR2 is YYNGEE in the germline V gene. The CDR3 consists of 15 residues. Trimming removed 4 bases from V and 6 bases from J; junction bases left unmatched: 8. The CDR3: CASSPRQGATDTQYF. CDR3 nucleotides: TGTGCCAGCAGCCCAAGACAGGGGGCGACCGATACGCAGTATTTT.

J is TRBJ2-2 and V is TRBV7-8; 7 bases map to TRBD1. Trimming removed 5 bases from V and 1 base from J; junction bases left unmatched: 4. CDR3 length equals 15 residues. The germline gives CDR1 SGHVS, CDR2 FQNEAQ. CDR3 sequence: CASSQGQMNTGELFF. CDR3 in DNA: TGTGCCAGCAGCCAGGGACAGATGAACACCGGGGAGCTGTTTTTT.

This chain's CDR3 is CASTRLGEVNTEAFF. For the CDR3, the DNA is TGTGCCAGCACCAGGTTAGGGGAGGTTAACACTGAAGCTTTCTTT. The chain joins TRBV6-5 to TRBJ1-1, with D possibly being TRBD1 (5 bases). Germline CDR1 is MNHEY and CDR2 is SVGAGI. CDR3 length: 15 residues. V lost 7 bases and J lost 2, with 17 bases in between.

The CDR3 loop is CAGNTGTGDCNQPQHF. CDR3 in DNA: TGTGCCGGGAATACCGGGACAGGGGATTGCAATCAGCCCCAGCATTTT. The chain couples TRBV19 to TRBJ1-5; TRBD1 matches at 10 bases. The germline CDR1 and CDR2 sequences are LNHDA and SQIVND (reference sequence). The CDR3 loop spans 16 amino acids. V was clipped by 11 bases and J by 2 bases; unmatched bases: 12. Full variable domain (rest looked up from reference TRBV19 and TRBJ1-5): DGGITQSPKYLFRKEGQNVTLSCEQNLNHDAMYWYRQDPGQGLRLIYYSQIVNDFQKGDIAEGYSVSREKKESFPLTVTSAQKNPTAFYLCAGNTGTGDCNQPQHFGDGTRLSIL.

V usage is TRBV6-6 and J usage is TRBJ1-1; a weak D match, TRBD1 (6 bases). Trimming removed 5 bases from V and 2 bases from J, with 9 bases in between. CDR1 and CDR2 (germline): MNHNY, SVGAGI (reference sequence). The CDR3 has 13 residues. The CDR3 sequence: CASSVTGNTEAFF. CDR3 DNA: TGTGCCAGCAGTGTGACAGGAAACACTGAAGCTTTCTTT.

This clone was detected a few times. CDR3 amino acids: CASTIEEGEKLFF. CDR3 nucleotide sequence: TGTGCCAGCACTATTGAGGAAGGTGAAAAACTGTTTTTT. The J gene is TRBJ1-4, the V gene TRBV28; D remains unclear. The length of the CDR3 is 13 residues. Trimming pared 7 bases from V and 7 bases from J, leaving 13 bases between. The germline V gene has CDR1 MDHEN and CDR2 SYDVKM.

This clone was picked up one time. The chain has TRBV11-2 and TRBJ2-1; tentatively, D is TRBD2 (7 bases). The CDR3 runs 18 residues. V lost 7 bases and J 6 bases, leaving 28 bases between the germline ends. Germline loops: CDR1 SGHAT, CDR2 FQNNGV. The CDR3 loop reads CASTPGGGPGAVLNEQFF. As DNA, the CDR3 is TGTGCCAGCACCCCTGGGGGGGGGCCCGGGGCCGTACTCAATGAGCAGTTCTTC.

This sequence joins TRBV3-1 (or the pseudogene TRBV3-2) and TRBJ2-1; the D gene is possibly TRBD1 (6 bases). Germline V lookup: CDR1 LGHDT, CDR2 YNNKEL (reference sequence). V was shortened by 1 base and J by 5 bases, with 12 bases between the two germline ends. The CDR3 loop spans 15 amino acids. CDR3 nucleotides: TGTGCCAGCAGCCAAGTCAGGGGCGCGGACAATGAGCAGTTCTTC. Its protein product is CASSQVRGADNEQFF.